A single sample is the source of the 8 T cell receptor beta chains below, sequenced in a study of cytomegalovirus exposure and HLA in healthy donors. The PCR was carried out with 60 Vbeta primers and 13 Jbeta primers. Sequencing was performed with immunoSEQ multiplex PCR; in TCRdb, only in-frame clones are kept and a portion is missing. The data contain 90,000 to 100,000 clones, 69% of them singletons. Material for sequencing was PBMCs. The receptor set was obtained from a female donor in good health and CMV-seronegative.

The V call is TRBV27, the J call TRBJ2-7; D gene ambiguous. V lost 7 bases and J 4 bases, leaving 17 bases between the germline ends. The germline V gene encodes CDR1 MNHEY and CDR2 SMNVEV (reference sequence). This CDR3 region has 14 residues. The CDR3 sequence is CASKAEPVSYEQYF. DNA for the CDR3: TGTGCCAGCAAGGCGGAGCCGGTGTCATACGAGCAGTACTTC.

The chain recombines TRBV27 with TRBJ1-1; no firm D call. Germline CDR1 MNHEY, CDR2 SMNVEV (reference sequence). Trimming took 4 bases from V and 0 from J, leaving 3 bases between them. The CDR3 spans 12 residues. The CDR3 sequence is CASSSMNTEAFF. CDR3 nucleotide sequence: TGTGCCAGCAGTTCCATGAACACTGAAGCTTTCTTT.

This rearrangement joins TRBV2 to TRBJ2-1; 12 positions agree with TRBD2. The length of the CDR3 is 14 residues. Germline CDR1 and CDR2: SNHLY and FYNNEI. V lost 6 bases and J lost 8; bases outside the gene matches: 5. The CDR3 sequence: CASRLAGGGDEQFF. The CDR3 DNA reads TGTGCCAGCAGACTAGCGGGAGGTGGCGATGAGCAGTTCTTC.

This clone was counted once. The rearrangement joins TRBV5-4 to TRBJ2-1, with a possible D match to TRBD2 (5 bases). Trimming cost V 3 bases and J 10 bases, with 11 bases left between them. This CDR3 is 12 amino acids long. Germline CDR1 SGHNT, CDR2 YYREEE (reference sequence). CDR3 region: CASSSLDGEQFF. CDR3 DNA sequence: TGTGCCAGCAGCTCACTAGACGGGGAGCAGTTCTTC.

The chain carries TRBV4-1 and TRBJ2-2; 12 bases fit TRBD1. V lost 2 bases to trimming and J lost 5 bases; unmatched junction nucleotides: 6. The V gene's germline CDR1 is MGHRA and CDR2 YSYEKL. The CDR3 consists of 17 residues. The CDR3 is CASSQRGQGAQTGELFF. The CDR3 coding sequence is TGCGCCAGCAGCCAAAGGGGACAGGGGGCGCAGACCGGGGAGCTGTTTTTT.

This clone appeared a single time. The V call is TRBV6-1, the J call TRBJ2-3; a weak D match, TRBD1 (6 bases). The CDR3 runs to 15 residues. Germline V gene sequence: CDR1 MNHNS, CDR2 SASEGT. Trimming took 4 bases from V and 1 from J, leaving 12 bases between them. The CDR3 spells CASSVVRTGTDTQYF. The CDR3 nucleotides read TGTGCCAGCAGTGTGGTGAGGACAGGCACAGATACGCAGTATTTT.

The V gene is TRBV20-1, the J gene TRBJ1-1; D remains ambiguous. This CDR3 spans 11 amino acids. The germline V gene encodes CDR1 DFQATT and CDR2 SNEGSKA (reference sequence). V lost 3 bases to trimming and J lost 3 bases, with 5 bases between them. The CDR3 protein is CSAREDTEAFF. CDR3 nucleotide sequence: TGCAGTGCTAGGGAGGACACTGAAGCTTTCTTT.

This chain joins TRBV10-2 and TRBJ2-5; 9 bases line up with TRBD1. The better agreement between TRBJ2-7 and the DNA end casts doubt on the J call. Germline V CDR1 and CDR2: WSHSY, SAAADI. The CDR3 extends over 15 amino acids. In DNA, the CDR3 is TGCGCCAGCAGTGTTAACAGGGGGCAGACCTACGAGCAGTACTTC. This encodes CASSVNRGQTYEQYF.